A single sample gave rise to the 21 T cell receptor beta chains below, sequenced in a study of CD8+CD57+ T cells in acquired aplastic anemia. The TCR beta profiling, which covered VDJ combination and CDR3 sequence, was carried out using genomic DNA as the template. TCRdb independently ran MiXCR on the reads; one entry per CDR3 protein. The table shows about 160,000 distinct CDR3 sequences, with 60% to 80% occurring only once. Those patients picked for sequencing had displayed CD8+CD57+ cell expansion on flow cytometry. The sequencing sample was made of sorted CD4+, CD8+, or CD8+CD57+ T cells (not recorded which) from PBMCs. These TCRs come from a human donor with aplastic anemia.

Turning to this clonotype: No conserved phenylalanine or tryptophan ends this CDR3, so it is likely a read error. This chain uses TRBV20-1 with TRBJ2-1, with 11 nucleotides matching TRBD1. After removal of 1 base from V and 7 bases from J, the junction contained 6 bases not matched to a gene. The CDR3 covers 15 residues. Germline V gene sequence: CDR1 DFQATT, CDR2 SNEGSKA (reference sequence). The CDR3 reads CSARVGTGGRNEQFL. In nucleotides, the CDR3 is TGCAGTGCTAGAGTCGGGACAGGGGGTCGAAATGAGCAGTTCCTC.

The V call is TRBV20-1, the J call TRBJ2-7, with 7 positions matching TRBD1. The germline gives CDR1 DFQATT, CDR2 SNEGSKA (reference sequence). The V and J ends lost 6 bases and 3 bases, in that order; junction bases with no gene match: 17. This CDR3 is built from 16 residues. The CDR3: CSANSGTAITFYEQYF. The CDR3 DNA follows: TGCAGTGCCAATTCCGGGACAGCCATAACCTTCTACGAGCAGTACTTC.

This clonotype was found once. At one end, the junction sequence differs from germline, possibly due to a read error. CDR3 protein: CASSLKDTQYF. Here the CDR3 DNA reads TGTGCTAGCAGCCTGAAAGATACGCAGTATTTT. The V call is TRBV7-2, the J call TRBJ2-3; D gene uncertain. The CDR3 contains 11 residues. The germline CDR1 and CDR2 sequences are SGHTA and FQGNSA.

The chain joins TRBV10-3 to TRBJ1-2; TRBD1 is a possible D gene (6 bases). This CDR3 has 13 residues. The ends were cut back, 2 bases at V and 4 bases at J, with 8 bases in the middle. CDR1 and CDR2 (germline): ENHRY, SYGVKD. CDR3 coding DNA: TGTGCCATCAGTGAGGGGGGCGGCTATGGCTACACCTTC. This gives the protein CAISEGGGYGYTF.

The CDR3 bases are TGTGCCAGCAGCGTAGAAGTATTCGGGGAGACCCAGTACTTC. Its translation: CASSVEVFGETQYF. The rearrangement links TRBV9 to TRBJ2-5; D unresolved. This CDR3 spans 14 amino acids. V was trimmed by 0 bases and J by 5 bases, leaving 11 bases between them. Germline values: CDR1 SGDLS, CDR2 YYNGEE.

By frequency in the sample, this clonotype is medium-sized. The chain joins TRBV5-1 to TRBJ2-7; 9 bases map to TRBD1. CDR1 and CDR2 (germline): SGHRS, YFSETQ. The CDR3 consists of 15 residues. Germline trimming cut 6 bases from V and 2 bases from J; bases unmatched to any gene: 9. This chain's CDR3 is CASTDPGTGTYEQYF. In DNA form, the CDR3 reads TGCGCCAGCACAGACCCCGGGACAGGGACCTACGAGCAGTACTTC.

The V and J genes are TRBV7-9 and TRBJ2-1, with 14 bases lining up with TRBD2. Germline V gene lookup returns CDR1 SEHNR and CDR2 FQNEAQ (reference sequence). The CDR3 covers 14 residues. The V gene end was trimmed by 5 bases and the J gene end by 7 bases; junction bases not matched to a gene: 1. The CDR3 protein is CASSRTSGRNEQFF. CDR3 coding DNA: TGTGCCAGCAGCCGGACTAGCGGGAGGAATGAGCAGTTCTTC.

The J gene is TRBJ2-3, the V gene TRBV19, with D perhaps matching TRBD1 (6 bases). The CDR3 covers 14 residues. CDR1 LNHDA and CDR2 SQIVND come from the germline V gene (reference sequence). Trimming took 5 bases from V and 0 from J, leaving 9 bases between them. The CDR3 DNA is TGTGCCAGTAGTTGGGGGCCTAGCACAGATACGCAGTATTTT. It specifies CASSWGPSTDTQYF.

As regards this clonotype: Sequence at one end of the junction differs from germline and may be a read error. The gene calls are TRBV24-1 and TRBJ1-5, with D possibly being TRBD1 (5 bases). The CDR3 extends over 14 amino acids. Germline CDR1 is KGHDR and CDR2 is SFDVKD. For the CDR3, the DNA is TGCGCCAGCAGCTTGGGGACGGAGAATCAGCCCCAGCATTTT. Translation: CASSLGTENQPQHF.

The rearrangement links TRBV5-4 to TRBJ2-7; 10 bases align to TRBD1. The CDR3 has 16 residues. The germline V gene encodes CDR1 SGHNT and CDR2 YYREEE (reference sequence). After removal of 2 bases from V and 3 bases from J, the junction contained 8 bases not matched to a gene. The DNA for the CDR3 is TGTGCCAGCAGCTTTACGTTAAGGACAGGGGGCTACGAGCAGTACTTC. Amino acid sequence: CASSFTLRTGGYEQYF.

A few counts support this clonotype. The chain has TRBV12-3 or TRBV12-4 and TRBJ1-2; D gene ambiguous. The CDR3 extends over 12 amino acids. V lost 2 bases and J 4 bases, leaving 5 bases between the germline ends. As DNA, the CDR3 is TGTGCCAGCAGTTTACCAGGCTATGGCTACACCTTC. This translates into CASSLPGYGYTF.

V usage is TRBV10-1 and J usage is TRBJ1-6; D unresolved. V lost 0 bases, J lost 7 bases, and 4 bases lay in between. From germline, CDR1 is WNHNN and CDR2 SYGVQD (reference sequence). This CDR3 is built from 13 residues. CDR3 nucleotide sequence: TGCGCCAGCAGTGAGTCAGAGAATTCACCCCTCCACTTT. Protein: CASSESENSPLHF.

This clonotype has a single count. V is TRBV10-1 and J is TRBJ2-1, with D possibly called TRBD1 or TRBD2 (6 bases each). The V end lost 0 bases, the J end lost 7 bases, and 13 bases lay between the germline ends. CDR3 length: 15 amino acids. Germline V CDR1 and CDR2: WNHNN, SYGVQD (reference sequence). CDR3 DNA: TGCGCCAGCAGTGAGTCGAAAGGGGGGCGTAATGAGCAGTTCTTC. Translated, it gives CASSESKGGRNEQFF.

V usage is TRBV9 and J usage is TRBJ1-2; D possibly corresponds to TRBD1 (5 bases). The CDR3 runs 17 residues. Trimming left V 6 bases short and J 0 bases short, with 21 bases between. The germline V gene has CDR1 SGDLS and CDR2 YYNGEE. CDR3 in amino acids: CASTGGISGETNYGYTF. CDR3 coding DNA: TGTGCCAGCACCGGGGGAATTAGCGGGGAGACTAACTATGGCTACACCTTC.

The rearrangement joins TRBV14 to TRBJ2-3, with 12 bases lining up with TRBD2. The CDR3 contains 17 residues. Looked up from germline, CDR1 is SGHDN and CDR2 is FVKESK. After removal of 0 bases from V and 4 bases from J, the junction contained 5 bases not matched to a gene. The CDR3 DNA is TGTGCCAGCAGCCAAGAATCATGGACTAGCGGGGCAGATACGCAGTATTTT. As protein: CASSQESWTSGADTQYF.

The chain has TRBV14 and TRBJ2-7; D call uncertain. Germline V CDR1 and CDR2: SGHDN, FVKESK. Deletions cut 5 bases from V and 2 bases from J, with 16 bases between. The CDR3 is 15 amino acids. The CDR3: CASSTSHRPPYEQYF. The DNA of the CDR3 is TGTGCCAGCAGCACCTCCCATAGGCCCCCCTACGAGCAGTACTTC.

This chain uses TRBV6-1 with TRBJ1-4; 7 bases are shared with TRBD1. The CDR3 sequence is 13 residues long. The germline V gene has CDR1 MNHNS and CDR2 SASEGT. The trim removed 1 base at V and 7 bases at J, leaving 0 bases unmatched. CDR3 loop: CASSEDRGEKLFF. Written as DNA, the CDR3 is TGTGCCAGCAGTGAAGACAGGGGTGAAAAACTGTTTTTT.

The V gene is TRBV20-1, the J gene TRBJ2-1; D might be TRBD2 (6 bases). From germline, CDR1 is DFQATT and CDR2 SNEGSKA (reference sequence). The CDR3 runs to 12 residues. The V end was cut by 6 bases, the J end by 12 bases, with 18 bases between. The CDR3 reads CSAVSGGIWQFF. DNA for the CDR3: TGCAGTGCGGTTAGTGGCGGGATCTGGCAGTTCTTC.

About this clonotype itself: This CDR3 fails to terminate in the conserved phenylalanine or tryptophan, so it likely reflects a read error. The gene calls are TRBV2 and TRBJ2-5; a possible D gene is TRBD2 (6 bases). This CDR3 has 16 amino acids. V gave up 6 bases and J gave up 5 bases, with 22 bases separating them. Germline loops: CDR1 SNHLY, CDR2 FYNNEI. The CDR3 DNA reads TGTGCCAGCAGCCCACAAGGGACTCACGAGAGGGAGACCCAGTACTCC. This sequence encodes CASSPQGTHERETQYS.

The V gene is TRBV24-1, the J gene TRBJ2-2; 9 positions agree with TRBD1. This CDR3 region has 15 residues. The germline V gene has CDR1 KGHDR and CDR2 SFDVKD. The junction had 6 bases not matched to a gene; V was cut back by 4 bases and J by 7 bases. CDR3 nucleotide sequence: TGTGCCACCAGTGAATCGCGGGACAGGGTCGGGGAGCTGTTTTTT. This gives the protein CATSESRDRVGELFF.

This sequence joins TRBV9 and TRBJ2-3; D is unresolved. V shed 1 base and J shed 10 bases, with 16 bases lying between them. CDR3 length: 14 amino acids. Germline V gene data show CDR1 as SGDLS and CDR2 as YYNGEE. For the CDR3, the DNA is TGTGCCAGCAGCGTAATGGTCCCGGCGGCGGCGCAGTATTTT. Amino acid sequence: CASSVMVPAAAQYF.